Below are 8 T cell receptor beta chains sequenced from a single sample in a study of T cells in Graves' hyperthyroidism and ophthalmopathy (dated by TCRdb to about 2019). Library construction relied on multiplex PCR. The reads were generated on an Illumina HiSeq 2000. Amplification of TCR beta CDR3 regions was carried out from RNA transcripts. A first-round RT-PCR of the TCR CDR3 used the HTBI primer set with the Qiagen OneStep RT-PCR kit. The public reads were quality trimmed at Q25 with fastp and then assembled into clones with MiXCR by TCRdb, keeping productive beta chains. All rows with the same CDR3 protein become a single entry with the most common DNA and genes. This sample comprises about 290,000 distinct CDR3 sequences, about 14% of them detected only once. Approximately 7.8% of the sample is held by the ten biggest clonotypes. Input material: blood. The source of these receptors is a woman in her twenties or thirties with Graves' hyperthyroidism that later progressed to Graves' ophthalmopathy.

A few counts support this clonotype. The rearrangement uses TRBV20-1 and TRBJ1-2, with D hard to call. From germline, CDR1 is DFQATT and CDR2 SNEGSKA (reference sequence). The CDR3 sequence is 18 residues long. Trimming took off 0 bases at V and 1 base at J, with 21 bases between the two ends. The CDR3 region has the DNA TGCAGTGCTAGAGAAAGGCCGTCTGACCAACCTTTTAACTATGGCTACACCTTC. Its protein is CSARERPSDQPFNYGYTF.

The chain employs TRBV24-1 and TRBJ2-5; D is undetermined. Germline V gene lookup returns CDR1 KGHDR and CDR2 SFDVKD. The CDR3 covers 16 residues. V was clipped by 5 bases and J by 0 bases, with 15 bases between them. In nucleotides, the CDR3 is TGTGCCACCAGTGTTGGAGAGGCGGCGTACCAAGAGACCCAGTACTTC. This encodes CATSVGEAAYQETQYF.

This clonotype occurred many times. The rearrangement uses TRBV28 and TRBJ1-6; D is undetermined. The germline V and J ends were trimmed by 8 bases and 1 base, with 6 bases remaining between them. Germline loops: CDR1 MDHEN, CDR2 SYDVKM. This CDR3 contains 13 residues. The DNA for the CDR3 is TGTGCCAGCCACCAATCCTATAATTCACCCCTCCACTTT. Amino acids: CASHQSYNSPLHF.

This clonotype has a count of ten or more. The chain carries TRBV7-9 and TRBJ2-7, with 8 bases aligning to TRBD2. J gave up 6 bases and V 8 bases, and 12 bases lay outside the gene matches. This CDR3 has 14 amino acids. Germline CDR1 and CDR2: SEHNR and FQNEAQ (reference sequence). The CDR3 sequence: CASRGTGGPVEQYF. CDR3 bases: TGTGCCAGCCGTGGGACGGGAGGGCCGGTCGAGCAGTACTTC.

To note about this clonotype: As the CDR3 is not closed by the conserved phenylalanine or tryptophan, this likely results from a read error. The rearrangement links TRBV28 to TRBJ1-1; D gene uncertain. The germline V gene encodes CDR1 MDHEN and CDR2 SYDVKM. Trimming removed 3 bases at V and 5 bases at J, with 7 bases between. The CDR3 has 12 residues. The CDR3: CASSFTATEAFL. The CDR3 DNA reads TGTGCCAGCAGTTTTACGGCTACTGAAGCTTTCCTT.

This clonotype was seen a handful of times. This chain uses TRBV7-2 with TRBJ1-2, with a weak D call TRBD1 (5 bases). V was cut by 5 bases and J by 8 bases, with 21 bases left in between. CDR1 and CDR2 from the germline V gene are SGHTA and FQGNSA. The CDR3 is 15 residues long. CDR3 bases: TGTGCCAGCAGCCCCACCGGGACCGGGTGGCAGGGCTACACCTTC. It translates to CASSPTGTGWQGYTF.

This chain joins TRBV4-3 and TRBJ2-1; 11 positions match TRBD2. The trim removed 4 bases at V and 2 bases at J, leaving 7 bases unmatched. This CDR3 has 17 amino acids. Germline CDR1 and CDR2: LGHNA and YSLEER. The chain's CDR3 is CASSPLGTSGPYNEQFF. In DNA form, the CDR3 reads TGCGCCAGCAGCCCACTCGGGACTAGCGGACCCTACAATGAGCAGTTCTTC.

This clonotype was seen ten or more times. The chain joins TRBV28 to TRBJ1-1; D not certain. V was shortened by 7 bases and J by 1 base, with 1 base between the two germline ends. This CDR3 spans 10 amino acids. Germline CDR1 reads MDHEN; CDR2 reads SYDVKM. CDR3 loop: CASKNTEAFF. The CDR3 DNA reads as TGTGCCAGCAAGAACACTGAAGCTTTCTTT.